Included here is one TCR beta chain sequence, with context. Its antigen is not identified. Germline V gene lookup returns CDR1 LNHDA and CDR2 SQIVND (reference sequence). V was trimmed by 6 bases and J by 4 bases, leaving 16 bases between them. This CDR3 has 14 amino acids. The PCR had 60 Vbeta and 13 Jbeta primers. Profiling relied on immunoSEQ multiplex PCR, and the TCRdb table lists in-frame clones only, not all of them. Of over 200,000 clones in the sample, about four fifths are singletons; the top ten hold more than 5%. The sample is drawn from a study of cytomegalovirus exposure and HLA in healthy donors. Across the whole study: Earlier, 95 million to 140 million unique TCR beta sequences were recovered from around 190 million T cells by an analysis.

Study results and caveats: The authors assumed roughly uniform sequencing depth across donors for presence/absence analyses. Donors belonging to an Asian-associated ancestry cluster reportedly showed fewer N-insertions in productive TCRs than the roughly 670-donor mean, according to what a later analysis found. Later analysis found that TCR beta chains associated with HLA were more clonally expanded than other, equally common chains.

This sequence joins TRBV19 and TRBJ2-7; D perhaps matches TRBD2 (6 bases). The sequencing input was PBMCs. This TCR was sampled from a woman aged 40-49 years in good health and CMV-seropositive. The chain's CDR3 is CASSHQGGTYEQYF. The CDR3 coding sequence is TGTGCCAGTAGCCATCAGGGAGGAACTTACGAGCAGTACTTC.